These T cell receptor beta chains were read from a single sample in a study of T cell responses to AZD1222 COVID-19 vaccine. The assay was immunoSEQ multiplex PCR, and TCRdb's table has in-frame clones only and misses some. The sample carries roughly 200,000 clones, roughly 88% recorded once. The sequencing used peripheral blood, collected on day 0 of AZD1222 vaccination. These receptors all come from an adult in good health. CDR3s include the opening cysteine and the closing phenylalanine or tryptophan. A D gene is named only where the DNA matches it firmly. A clone size is listed for some rows: how often the clone was seen (once, few, many), or a class if it is expanded.

j_call: TRBJ2-7
clone_size: .
d_call: .
v_call: TRBV9
cdr3_nt: TGTGCCAGCAGCCCCCAGGGGAGCGAGCAGTACTTC
cdr3_aa: CASSPQGSEQYF

j_call: TRBJ1-2
clone_size: .
d_call: TRBD1
v_call: TRBV5-4
cdr3_nt: TGTGCCAGCAGCTTGGAACCCGGACAGGGTAACTATGGCTACACCTTC
cdr3_aa: CASSLEPGQGNYGYTF

j_call: TRBJ1-1
clone_size: .
d_call: .
v_call: TRBV7-6
cdr3_nt: TGTGCCAGCAGCTCTACGGGGACGGTATCCATGGCTTTCTTT
cdr3_aa: CASSSTGTVSMAFF

j_call: TRBJ2-5
clone_size: .
d_call: TRBD2
v_call: TRBV19
cdr3_nt: TGTGCCAGTAGTGTAGGAGGGACTACCCAAGAGACCCAGTACTTC
cdr3_aa: CASSVGGTTQETQYF

j_call: TRBJ2-3
clone_size: .
d_call: .
v_call: TRBV9
cdr3_nt: TGTGCCAGCACCCCCCCCTCCCTTGCTACGCAGTATTTT
cdr3_aa: CASTPPSLATQYF

j_call: TRBJ1-2
clone_size: .
d_call: .
v_call: TRBV5-4
cdr3_nt: TGTGCCAGCAGCTTGGAATCTTTGAGGACAGACCATGGCTACACCTTC
cdr3_aa: CASSLESLRTDHGYTF

j_call: TRBJ2-1
clone_size: .
d_call: .
v_call: TRBV4-1
cdr3_nt: TGCGCCAGCAGCGACGACGAATACAATGAGCAGTTCTTC
cdr3_aa: CASSDDEYNEQFF

j_call: TRBJ2-2
clone_size: .
d_call: .
v_call: TRBV7-9
cdr3_nt: TGTGCCAGCAGCTTAGCCCGTAGCGCGAACACCGGGGAGCTGTTTTTT
cdr3_aa: CASSLARSANTGELFF

j_call: TRBJ1-5
clone_size: .
d_call: .
v_call: TRBV4-3
cdr3_nt: TGCGCCAGCAGCCAATTCTTTGCAAATCAGCCCCAGCATTTT
cdr3_aa: CASSQFFANQPQHF

j_call: TRBJ1-4
clone_size: .
d_call: TRBD1
v_call: TRBV2
cdr3_nt: TGTGCCAGCAGTGAAGGGGGACAGGTTAATGAAAAACTGTTTTTT
cdr3_aa: CASSEGGQVNEKLFF

j_call: TRBJ2-7
clone_size: .
d_call: .
v_call: TRBV11-2
cdr3_nt: TGTGCCAGCAGCTCTCCGAGCGGGCCCCGATTGACCTACGAGCAGTACTTC
cdr3_aa: CASSSPSGPRLTYEQYF

j_call: TRBJ1-2
clone_size: .
d_call: TRBD1
v_call: TRBV5-6
cdr3_nt: TGTGCCGGACAGGGCCCTAGCTATGGCTACACCTTC
cdr3_aa: CAGQGPSYGYTF

j_call: TRBJ1-2
clone_size: .
d_call: .
v_call: TRBV5-6
cdr3_nt: TGTGCCAGCAGCGCGTCCTTCAAGGAGTTCCCGTATGGCTACACCTTC
cdr3_aa: CASSASFKEFPYGYTF

j_call: TRBJ2-3
clone_size: .
d_call: TRBD1
v_call: TRBV7-9
cdr3_nt: TGTGCCAGCAGCCCCGGGACAGGGTTCACAGATACGCAGTATTTT
cdr3_aa: CASSPGTGFTDTQYF

j_call: TRBJ2-5
clone_size: .
d_call: .
v_call: TRBV28
cdr3_nt: TGTGCCAGCAGTTTAGCCGGGGAGACCCAGTACTTC
cdr3_aa: CASSLAGETQYF

j_call: TRBJ1-4
clone_size: .
d_call: TRBD1
v_call: TRBV6-5
cdr3_nt: TGTGCCAGCAGTTACTCGGACAGGGGAGGAGAACTGTTTTTT
cdr3_aa: CASSYSDRGGELFF

j_call: TRBJ2-7
clone_size: once
d_call: .
v_call: TRBV5-1
cdr3_nt: TGCGCCAGCAGCTTCGCTCCAACAGGGCCCGAGCAGTACTTC
cdr3_aa: CASSFAPTGPEQYF

j_call: TRBJ1-2
clone_size: .
d_call: .
v_call: TRBV6-5
cdr3_nt: TGTGCCAGCAGTTACTCGGGGCAGGACCCTAAACACTTC
cdr3_aa: CASSYSGQDPKHF

j_call: TRBJ2-3
clone_size: .
d_call: TRBD2
v_call: TRBV2
cdr3_nt: TGTGCCAGCGGGGCCGAGCGGGGGGGCACAGATACGCAGTATTTT
cdr3_aa: CASGAERGGTDTQYF

j_call: TRBJ1-4
clone_size: .
d_call: TRBD1
v_call: TRBV7-3
cdr3_nt: TGTGCCAGCAGCCCCCGGGACAGGATTAATGAAAAACTGTTTTTT
cdr3_aa: CASSPRDRINEKLFF

j_call: TRBJ1-1
clone_size: .
d_call: TRBD1
v_call: TRBV13
cdr3_nt: TGTGCCAGCAGCTTAAGGGGGCAGGGAGGGACTGAAGCTTTCTTT
cdr3_aa: CASSLRGQGGTEAFF

j_call: TRBJ2-5
clone_size: .
d_call: TRBD1
v_call: TRBV5-1
cdr3_nt: TGCGCCAGCAGCCCACCCTTCAGACAGGGCATGGAGACCCAGTACTTC
cdr3_aa: CASSPPFRQGMETQYF

j_call: TRBJ1-6
clone_size: .
d_call: .
v_call: TRBV7-9
cdr3_nt: TGTGCCAGCAGCGGGACGGGGAACGAGAATTCACCCCTCCACTTT
cdr3_aa: CASSGTGNENSPLHF

j_call: TRBJ1-6
clone_size: once
d_call: .
v_call: TRBV7-2
cdr3_nt: TGTGCCAGCAGCTTAGAGGCAGGGGTTAATTCACCCCTCCACTTT
cdr3_aa: CASSLEAGVNSPLHF

j_call: TRBJ1-4
clone_size: once
d_call: .
v_call: TRBV29-1
cdr3_nt: TGCAGCGCGCACTTTGGGGTTGCAACTAATGAAAAACTGTTTTTT
cdr3_aa: CSAHFGVATNEKLFF

j_call: TRBJ2-7
clone_size: .
d_call: .
v_call: TRBV6-5
cdr3_nt: TGTGCCAGCAGTTACCTACAGGGTTACGAGCAGTACTTC
cdr3_aa: CASSYLQGYEQYF

j_call: TRBJ2-7
clone_size: .
d_call: .
v_call: TRBV5-1
cdr3_nt: TGCGCCAGCAGCTCGGACTACGAGCAGTACTTC
cdr3_aa: CASSSDYEQYF

j_call: TRBJ2-1
clone_size: .
d_call: TRBD1
v_call: TRBV3-1/TRBV3-2
cdr3_nt: TGTGCCAGCAGCCCCCAAAGGGGGCGAAAAACCCACAATGAGCAGTTCTTC
cdr3_aa: CASSPQRGRKTHNEQFF

j_call: TRBJ2-5
clone_size: .
d_call: .
v_call: TRBV5-1
cdr3_nt: TGCGCCAGCAGCCAACAAGAGACCCAGTACTTC
cdr3_aa: CASSQQETQYF

j_call: TRBJ2-7
clone_size: .
d_call: TRBD1
v_call: TRBV9
cdr3_nt: TGTGCCAGCAGCGTAGCCGCGGGACAGGGATACTACGAGCAGTACTTC
cdr3_aa: CASSVAAGQGYYEQYF

j_call: TRBJ1-3
clone_size: .
d_call: .
v_call: TRBV28
cdr3_nt: TGTGCCAGCAGTCGACGGCAAATCTCTGGAAACACCATATATTTT
cdr3_aa: CASSRRQISGNTIYF

j_call: TRBJ2-3
clone_size: .
d_call: TRBD1
v_call: TRBV11-2
cdr3_nt: TGTGCCAGCAGCCTAAACAGGGGGCGATCCTCAGATACGCAGTATTTT
cdr3_aa: CASSLNRGRSSDTQYF

j_call: TRBJ1-5
clone_size: once
d_call: .
v_call: TRBV7-2
cdr3_nt: TGTGCCAGCAGCTTAGTCCAGGGCCCCCCTCAGCCCCAGCATTTT
cdr3_aa: CASSLVQGPPQPQHF

j_call: TRBJ2-1
clone_size: .
d_call: .
v_call: TRBV10-3
cdr3_nt: TGTGCCACCCGAGACAATTTAGGGGGAGGGTTGAATGAGCAGTTCTTC
cdr3_aa: CATRDNLGGGLNEQFF

j_call: TRBJ2-2
clone_size: .
d_call: TRBD2
v_call: TRBV7-2
cdr3_nt: TGTGCCAGCAGCTTGGGGGGGACCGGGGAGCTGTTTTTT
cdr3_aa: CASSLGGTGELFF

j_call: TRBJ1-2
clone_size: .
d_call: .
v_call: TRBV28
cdr3_nt: TGTGCCAGCAACATTCGGGGGAGACGGGGCTATGGCTACACCTTC
cdr3_aa: CASNIRGRRGYGYTF

j_call: TRBJ1-1
clone_size: .
d_call: .
v_call: TRBV7-2
cdr3_nt: TGTGCCAGCAGCTTCAGTGGTACAACCGGGCCCCACACTGAAGCTTTCTTT
cdr3_aa: CASSFSGTTGPHTEAFF

j_call: TRBJ2-1
clone_size: .
d_call: .
v_call: TRBV20-1
cdr3_nt: TGCAGTGCGGCCGACAATGAGCAGTTCTTC
cdr3_aa: CSAADNEQFF

j_call: TRBJ1-2
clone_size: once
d_call: TRBD1
v_call: TRBV5-1
cdr3_nt: TGCGCCAGCAGAGGAGGACAGGTCTATGGCTACACCTTC
cdr3_aa: CASRGGQVYGYTF

j_call: TRBJ1-5
clone_size: .
d_call: .
v_call: TRBV30
cdr3_nt: TGTGCCTGGAGTGTCCAGGGCAATCAGCCCCAGCATTTT
cdr3_aa: CAWSVQGNQPQHF

j_call: TRBJ1-3
clone_size: .
d_call: TRBD1
v_call: TRBV10-3
cdr3_nt: TGTGCCATATCCGGGACAGGGGGTACTGGAAACACCATATATTTT
cdr3_aa: CAISGTGGTGNTIYF

j_call: TRBJ2-6
clone_size: .
d_call: .
v_call: TRBV4-1
cdr3_nt: TGCGCCAGCAGCCAAGATTGGGGGCCCTCGGCCAACGTCCTGACTTTC
cdr3_aa: CASSQDWGPSANVLTF

j_call: TRBJ1-2
clone_size: once
d_call: .
v_call: TRBV11-2
cdr3_nt: TGTGCCAGCAGCTTAGTCTGGAACGAATACAAGAGCTATGGCTACACCTTC
cdr3_aa: CASSLVWNEYKSYGYTF

j_call: TRBJ1-2
clone_size: .
d_call: .
v_call: TRBV18
cdr3_nt: TGTGCCAGCTCACCACGCCTAGGGGATGGCTACACCTTC
cdr3_aa: CASSPRLGDGYTF

j_call: TRBJ2-4
clone_size: .
d_call: TRBD2
v_call: TRBV6-5
cdr3_nt: TGTGCCAGCAGCGGGGGGGCTTCCAAAAACATTCAGTACTTC
cdr3_aa: CASSGGASKNIQYF

j_call: TRBJ2-7
clone_size: .
d_call: TRBD1
v_call: TRBV5-1
cdr3_nt: TGCGCCAGCAGCCCCGGACAGGGGTTCAACGAGCAGTACTTC
cdr3_aa: CASSPGQGFNEQYF

j_call: TRBJ1-1
clone_size: .
d_call: .
v_call: TRBV28
cdr3_nt: TGTGCCAGCAATACCCCCGGGCTTTCAGGGAACACTGAAGCTTTCTTT
cdr3_aa: CASNTPGLSGNTEAFF

j_call: TRBJ1-1
clone_size: .
d_call: .
v_call: TRBV18
cdr3_nt: TGTGCCAGCTCACCAGTGGCAGCCAACGAAGCTTTCTTT
cdr3_aa: CASSPVAANEAFF

j_call: TRBJ1-2
clone_size: .
d_call: .
v_call: TRBV5-5
cdr3_nt: TGTGCCAGCAGCTTGGATCTCGAGCGGGTCTACGAAGGCTACACCTTC
cdr3_aa: CASSLDLERVYEGYTF

j_call: TRBJ1-5
clone_size: .
d_call: .
v_call: TRBV18
cdr3_nt: TGTGCCAGCTCCCTCGGATCAAATCAGCCCCAGCATTTT
cdr3_aa: CASSLGSNQPQHF

j_call: TRBJ1-2
clone_size: .
d_call: .
v_call: TRBV5-1
cdr3_nt: TGCGCCAGCAGCTTGACAGGATCCTATGGCTACACCTTC
cdr3_aa: CASSLTGSYGYTF

j_call: TRBJ1-1
clone_size: .
d_call: .
v_call: TRBV6-5
cdr3_nt: TGTGCCAGCAGTTACGAGGAACAAGGGCGTGAAGCTTTCTTT
cdr3_aa: CASSYEEQGREAFF